Listed below are T cell receptor beta chains from one sample, sequenced in a study of control samples from healthy donors and cancer patients. The table came from immunoSEQ multiplex PCR; TCRdb's copy has only in-frame clones and leaves some out. The sample contains just over 90,000 clones, about 88% of which appear only once. The sequencing input was blood. All receptors derive from a woman aged 45-65 years in good health. Both conserved end residues are part of each CDR3. Each record gives: V gene, J gene, CDR3 protein.

>TRBV6-6|TRBJ2-7
CASSSRTGGSYEQYF
>TRBV19|TRBJ2-4
CASSHTPGNIQYF
>TRBV7-2|TRBJ1-2
CASSLGRVANYGYTF
>TRBV25-1|TRBJ2-5
CASSDPTGTGQETQYF
>TRBV3-1/TRBV3-2|TRBJ2-2
CASSRKEFTGELFF
>TRBV11-2|TRBJ2-7
CASSASGGSGRAYEQYF
>TRBV15|TRBJ1-5
CATSRPGQNRQPQHF
>TRBV2|TRBJ1-4
CASSGQGVNEKLFF
>TRBV5-5|TRBJ1-6
CASSLLGSNSPLHF
>TRBV28|TRBJ1-4
CASSTSYGRNEKLFF
>TRBV2|TRBJ1-1
CASGNSGTGDTEAFF
>TRBV6-6|TRBJ1-5
CASSTPNQPQHF
>TRBV11-2|TRBJ2-7
CASSFGSSSPYEQYF
>TRBV7-9|TRBJ2-5
CASSLRTSGETQYF
>TRBV5-1|TRBJ2-6
CASSLGRAGANVLTF
>TRBV19|TRBJ2-2
CASSSRAPVGAGNTGELFF
>TRBV27|TRBJ1-6
CASSFNVNRADGQNSPLHF